This T cell receptor (beta chain) was observed in a study of cytomegalovirus exposure and HLA in healthy donors. V was clipped by 6 bases and J by 2 bases, with 10 bases between them. Germline values: CDR1 MNHNY, CDR2 SVGAGI (reference sequence). This CDR3 is 13 amino acids long. Amplification used 60 Vbeta primers and 13 Jbeta primers. The repertoire was sequenced with immunoSEQ multiplex PCR; TCRdb's copy has only in-frame clones and lacks some. The sample comprises more than 75,000 clones, 80% to 90% of which are singletons, and around 6% rests with the top ten. The receptor was derived from a woman younger than 30 in good health and CMV-seropositive. The chain combines TRBV6-6 with TRBJ1-1; D remains unclear. The specimen was PBMCs. Written as DNA, the CDR3 is TGTGCCAGCAGCCTTTACTTAAACACTGAAGCTTTCTTT. Translation: CASSLYLNTEAFF.